The rows below give T cell receptor beta chains drawn from one sample of a study of metastatic and nonmetastatic thyroid tumors. TCRdb reprocessed the PCR reads using MiXCR. The table includes 25,000 to 30,000 clones, over 12% detected once. Sequenced material: blood. Receptors originate from a male donor with papillary thyroid cancer or a benign thyroid nodule (not recorded which). Some clones in this sample may be carry-over from other donors' samples. The CDR3 runs from the conserved cysteine through the conserved F or W. Fields, in order: V gene, D gene, J gene, clone size, CDR3 protein, CDR3 DNA. The D gene is left open where the match is weak. Only some rows state a clone size, as once, few, many or a class for expanded clones.

TRBV25-1	NA	TRBJ1-2	many	CASSPQGSGGYTF	TGTGCCAGCAGCCCTCAGGGGTCGGGAGGCTACACCTTC
TRBV4-1	TRBD1	TRBJ2-6	NA	CASSLHRGLGDSGANVLTF	TGCGCCAGCAGCCTCCACAGGGGGCTGGGTGACTCTGGGGCCAACGTCCTGACTTTC
TRBV29-1	TRBD1	TRBJ1-2	many	CSVDRGQGPNYGYTF	TGCAGCGTTGACAGGGGGCAGGGGCCAAACTATGGCTACACCTTC
TRBV9	NA	TRBJ2-2	many	CASSVGGQAGELFF	TGTGCCAGCAGCGTAGGCGGGCAGGCCGGGGAGCTGTTTTTT
TRBV6-4	NA	TRBJ2-7	many	CASSDPRGRSYEQYF	TGTGCCAGCAGTGACCCCAGGGGTAGATCCTACGAGCAGTACTTC
TRBV2	TRBD2	TRBJ2-7	many	CASRTGTSVYEQYF	TGTGCCAGCCGCACCGGGACTAGCGTGTACGAGCAGTACTTC
TRBV6-1	TRBD1	TRBJ1-1	NA	CAMPLKQGHTEAFF	TGTGCCATGCCTCTAAAACAGGGGCACACTGAAGCTTTCTTT
TRBV25-1	NA	TRBJ1-3	many	CASSEYVVRSGNTIYF	TGTGCCAGCAGTGAATATGTAGTTCGCTCTGGAAACACCATATATTTT
TRBV20-1	TRBD2	TRBJ2-3	many	CGGDTDTQYF	TGCGGGGGGGATACAGATACGCAGTATTTT
TRBV6-5	NA	TRBJ2-5	many	CASSYSSPVGGGETQYF	TGTGCCAGCAGTTACTCGTCCCCGGTCGGTGGGGGGGAGACCCAGTACTTC
TRBV6-2/TRBV6-3	TRBD2	TRBJ2-3	few	CASSSSGRALDTQYF	TGTGCCAGCAGTTCAAGCGGGAGGGCCTTGGATACGCAGTATTTT
TRBV20-1	TRBD2	TRBJ2-3	NA	CSAQSGSYSTDTQYF	TGCAGTGCTCAAAGCGGGAGCTATAGCACAGATACGCAGTATTTT
TRBV7-9	NA	TRBJ2-7	many	CASSSGAYEQYF	TGTGCCAGCAGCTCAGGGGCCTACGAGCAGTACTTC
TRBV3-1	TRBD1	TRBJ1-2	NA	CASSHQGQGWSYTF	TGTGCCAGCAGCCATCAAGGACAGGGGTGGAGCTACACCTTC
TRBV2	TRBD1	TRBJ2-6	many	CASSSGTGSSGANVLTF	TGTGCCAGCAGTTCCGGGACAGGGAGCTCTGGGGCCAACGTCCTGACTTTC
TRBV20-1	NA	TRBJ2-4	many	CSATIENIQYF	TGCAGTGCTACTATTGAAAACATTCAGTACTTC
TRBV29-1	TRBD1	TRBJ2-7	many	CSALARGPHSYEQYF	TGCAGCGCCCTGGCGAGGGGGCCCCACTCCTACGAGCAGTACTTC
TRBV30	NA	TRBJ1-1	NA	CAWRRQSNTVAFF	TGTGCCTGGCGTCGTCAGTCGAACACTGTAGCTTTCTTT
TRBV20-1	NA	TRBJ2-1	many	CSANGESSYNEQFF	TGCAGTGCTAACGGAGAGAGCTCCTACAATGAGCAGTTCTTC
TRBV19	NA	TRBJ1-5	many	CASHIGGNQPQHF	TGTGCCAGTCATATCGGGGGGAATCAGCCCCAGCATTTT
TRBV6-5	NA	TRBJ1-2	many	CASSYTSGGREGDNYGYTF	TGTGCCAGCAGTTACACGAGTGGGGGGAGGGAGGGCGATAACTATGGCTACACCTTC
TRBV4-1	NA	TRBJ2-2	many	CASSQGTGELFF	TGCGCCAGCAGCCAAGGAACCGGGGAGCTGTTTTTT
TRBV30	NA	TRBJ1-6	NA	CAWSTGLSPLHF	TGTGCCTGGAGTACTGGCTTGTCACCCCTCCACTTT
TRBV5-4	NA	TRBJ2-3	many	CASSPWGATDTQYF	TGTGCCAGCAGCCCCTGGGGGGCTACAGATACGCAGTATTTT
TRBV20-1	NA	TRBJ2-7	many	CSAREYASDRVDEQYF	TGCAGTGCTAGAGAATATGCGTCGGACAGAGTGGACGAGCAGTACTTC
TRBV5-1	NA	TRBJ1-6	NA	CASSYKRTAVRSPLHF	TGCGCCAGCAGCTACAAGCGGACAGCCGTTCGATCACCCCTCCACTTT
TRBV11-2	TRBD1	TRBJ1-2	NA	CASSLAPRTGGYGYTF	TGTGCCAGCAGCCTCGCACCTAGGACAGGGGGCTATGGCTACACCTTC
TRBV5-1	TRBD1	TRBJ2-5	many	CASSTSNQGAGTQYF	TGCGCCAGCAGCACCTCTAACCAGGGGGCTGGGACCCAGTACTTC